This TCR beta chain is from a study of control samples from healthy donors and cancer patients. Profiled with immunoSEQ multiplex PCR; TCRdb holds only in-frame clones, not every one. The data contain approximately 90,000 clones, around four fifths of them seen just once; the ten biggest clones take up 15% to 20%. This CDR3 region has 18 residues. Germline-derived CDR1 and CDR2 are SGHAT and FQNNGV. The J segment lost 2 bases and the V segment lost 1 base, leaving 11 bases of the junction unmatched. Input material: blood. This clonotype was sampled from a man aged 30 to 39 in good health. This chain connects TRBV11-2 to TRBJ2-3; the match to TRBD2 covers 8 bases. The CDR3 is CASSLVSKAGAYTDTQYF. DNA of the CDR3: TGTGCCAGCAGCTTAGTTAGTAAAGCGGGGGCATACACAGATACGCAGTATTTT.